Described below is a single TCR beta chain sequence and its context. Authors' methods: The assay estimated nucleated cells by amplifying reference gene primers. Sequencing was performed with immunoSEQ multiplex PCR; in TCRdb, only in-frame clones are kept and a portion is missing. V, J and clone size are taken as reported in that table, and D and trimming were inferred from the DNA itself. The sample includes under 200,000 clones, around 89% seen only once; the top ten take around 6.7%. The CDR3 extends over 14 amino acids. Trimming took off 6 bases at V and 0 bases at J, with 11 bases between the two ends. The germline V gene encodes CDR1 LNHDA and CDR2 SQIVND (reference sequence). This sample is part of a study of blood T cell repertoires in COVID-19. Turning to the study itself: Acute and convalescent COVID-19 samples came from the United States, Italy and Spain.

This clonotype was sampled from a woman aged 45-59 years who had recovered from COVID-19. V usage is TRBV19 and J usage is TRBJ1-1; no clear D. Sequenced material: PBMCs or T cells enriched from blood (not recorded which). The CDR3 is CASRLRGMNTEAFF. The CDR3 region has the DNA TGTGCCAGTAGGTTGCGGGGTATGAACACTGAAGCTTTCTTT.